The T cell receptor beta chain described here comes from a study of blood T cell repertoires in COVID-19. Looking at the study overall: Researchers got acute and convalescent COVID-19 samples from the United States, Italy and Spain.

Trimming shortened V by 0 bases and J by 3 bases, and 13 bases separated the two germline ends. Germline CDR1 is SGHRS and CDR2 is YFSETQ. This CDR3 comprises 16 residues. Profiled with immunoSEQ multiplex PCR; TCRdb holds only in-frame clones, not every one. The sample lists 90,000 to 150,000 clones, over 75% occurring once. This sequence originates from a man at least 80 years old with acute or convalescent COVID-19. The sample taken for sequencing was peripheral blood. The rearrangement links TRBV5-1 to TRBJ1-3, with unresolved D. The CDR3 spells CASSLAGVRRGNTIYF. DNA for the CDR3: TGCGCCAGCAGCTTGGCCGGGGTTAGGCGTGGAAACACCATATATTTT.